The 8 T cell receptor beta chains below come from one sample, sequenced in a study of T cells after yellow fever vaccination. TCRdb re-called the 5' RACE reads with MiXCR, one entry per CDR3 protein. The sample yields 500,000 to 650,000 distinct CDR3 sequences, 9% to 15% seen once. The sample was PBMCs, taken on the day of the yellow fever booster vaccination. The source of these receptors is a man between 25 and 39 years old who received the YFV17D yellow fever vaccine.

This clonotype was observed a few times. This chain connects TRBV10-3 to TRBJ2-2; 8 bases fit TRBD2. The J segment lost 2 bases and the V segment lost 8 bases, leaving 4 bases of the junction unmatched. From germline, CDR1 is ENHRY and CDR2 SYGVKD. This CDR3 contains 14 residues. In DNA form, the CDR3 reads TGTGCCATCGTGCGGGAGGCAAACACCGGGGAGCTGTTTTTT. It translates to CAIVREANTGELFF.

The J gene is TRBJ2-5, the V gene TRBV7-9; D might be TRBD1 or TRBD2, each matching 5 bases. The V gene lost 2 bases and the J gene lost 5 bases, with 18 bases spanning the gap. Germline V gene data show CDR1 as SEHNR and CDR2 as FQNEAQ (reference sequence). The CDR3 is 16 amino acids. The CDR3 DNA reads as TGTGCCAGCAGCTTAAACCCAGGGACGGCCATCGAGACCCAGTACTTC. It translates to CASSLNPGTAIETQYF.

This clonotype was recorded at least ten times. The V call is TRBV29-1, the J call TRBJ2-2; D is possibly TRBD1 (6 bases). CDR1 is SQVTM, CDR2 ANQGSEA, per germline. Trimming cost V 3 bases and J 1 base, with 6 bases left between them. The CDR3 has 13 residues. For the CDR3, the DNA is TGCAGCGTTGACAGGGGGAACACCGGGGAGCTGTTTTTT. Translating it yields CSVDRGNTGELFF.

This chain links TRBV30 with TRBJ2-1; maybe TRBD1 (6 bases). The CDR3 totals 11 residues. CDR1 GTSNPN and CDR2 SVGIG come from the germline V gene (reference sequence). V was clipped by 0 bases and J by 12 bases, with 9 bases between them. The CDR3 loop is CAWSVGGSQFF. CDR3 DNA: TGTGCCTGGAGTGTAGGGGGATCGCAGTTCTTC.

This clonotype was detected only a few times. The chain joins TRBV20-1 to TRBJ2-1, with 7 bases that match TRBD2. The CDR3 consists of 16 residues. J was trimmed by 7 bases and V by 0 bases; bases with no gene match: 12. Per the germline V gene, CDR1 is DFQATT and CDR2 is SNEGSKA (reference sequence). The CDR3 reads CSARDTSGGGRNEQFF. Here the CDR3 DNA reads TGCAGTGCTAGAGATACTTCGGGAGGCGGAAGGAATGAGCAGTTCTTC.

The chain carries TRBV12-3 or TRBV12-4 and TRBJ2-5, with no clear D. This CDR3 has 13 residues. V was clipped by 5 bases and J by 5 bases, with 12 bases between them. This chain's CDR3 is CASSKGSRETQYF. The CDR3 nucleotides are TGTGCCAGCAGTAAAGGGTCGCGGGAGACCCAGTACTTC.

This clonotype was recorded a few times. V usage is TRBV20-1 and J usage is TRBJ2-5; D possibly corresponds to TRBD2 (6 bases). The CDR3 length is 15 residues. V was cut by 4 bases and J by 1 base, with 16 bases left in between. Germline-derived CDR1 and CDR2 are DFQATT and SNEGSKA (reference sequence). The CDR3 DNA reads TGCAGTGCTACGCAGCCCCTAGCGCTCCAAGAGACCCAGTACTTC. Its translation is CSATQPLALQETQYF.

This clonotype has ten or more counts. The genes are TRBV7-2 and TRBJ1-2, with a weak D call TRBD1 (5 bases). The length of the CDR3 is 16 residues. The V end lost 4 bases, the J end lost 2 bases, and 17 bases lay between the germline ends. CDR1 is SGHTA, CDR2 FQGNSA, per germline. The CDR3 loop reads CASSSTGAGLNYGYTF. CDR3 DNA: TGTGCCAGCAGCTCTACCGGGGCAGGGCTAAACTATGGCTACACCTTC.